Sequencing of this TCR beta chain was carried out in a study of blood T cells in healthy people across ages (dated by TCRdb to 2015 to 2017). General notes on the study: In model experiments, template switching captured about one uniquely barcoded TCR beta cDNA molecule for every two T cells. The study measured age-related changes in TCR beta repertoire diversity using deep sequencing normalized with unique cDNA molecular identifiers. The donors were split into four age groups: young (average about 16 years), middle-aged (about 40), aged (approximately 59) and long-lived (approximately 89). Two additional independent replicas of 1 million unique cDNA reads from the same blood draw were analyzed for two donors (one aged 18 to 29 and one aged 80 or older). Points the paper makes about the study in general: A strong correlation was found between observed TCR beta diversity and the percentage of naive T cells measured by flow cytometry. Bulk unsorted PBMC profiling prevented conclusive comparison of naive and antigen-experienced compartments. Estimates of total diversity based on one million sequenced T cells were considered lower bounds and underestimates. The CMV infection status of donors was not known, potentially confounding age-related changes in expanded clonotypes. Observed TCR beta diversity per million T cells fell roughly linearly with age, and a significant reduction was already apparent by age roughly 41. The long-lived group showed more naive CD4+ T cells, fewer expanded clones and increased TCR diversity than the aged group, suggesting age selection.

Many counts were recorded for this clonotype. Its binding antigen is unknown. The input lacks base qualities; no much larger clone sits a single base away. Library method: 5' RACE. Sequencing was carried out with an Illumina HiSeq 2500. A second PCR of about 6 to 11 cycles was run with a J-beta primer mix and a sample-barcoded 5' primer. Each TCR beta cDNA molecule received a unique molecular identifier from a template-switch 5' adaptor carrying 12 random nucleotides. At least 2.5 million CDR3-containing paired-end reads were obtained from each sample. First-strand cDNA was synthesized from all RNA with the Mint cDNA synthesis kit, primed by a TRBC-specific oligonucleotide. All cDNA was treated with uracil-DNA glycosylase and then went through a first 18-cycle PCR with the universal primers M1SS and BC2_uni_R. The study's processing was this. For normalization, 1 million high-quality reads, each with a distinct molecular identifier, were randomly selected from each sample. Instead of being binned into consensus sequences, reads that shared molecular identifiers were thrown out. MiTCR, with a Q25 quality threshold and the strictest error-elimination algorithm, was used for CDR3 identification, clonotype clustering and error correction. Lower-bound total TCR beta diversity was estimated with a nonparametric unseen species model using Euler transformation. The public sequencing data were trimmed at Q25 with fastp and processed into clonotypes with MiXCR by TCRdb, which kept only in-frame beta chains. When rows share a CDR3 protein, they turn into one entry using the most common DNA and genes. TCRdb's processing, not the authors' own work, is the source of the V and J calls. The sample records 750,000 to 1,000,000 distinct CDR3 sequences, almost 30% of which are singletons. Around 9.6% of the sample belongs to the ten largest clones.

The approximately 39 donors, aged about 6 to 100 years, were systemically healthy Caucasian individuals from Russia. Each donor gave about 9.2 milliliters of peripheral blood, drawn into EDTA-treated Vacutainer tubes. Ficoll-Paque density-gradient centrifugation was used to isolate PBMCs, with at least 6 million obtained per sample. Trizol reagent was used to extract total RNA from PBMCs, with at least 5 micrograms per sample. For every donor, an aliquot of PBMCs went through flow cytometry to measure the percentages of naive CD45RAhigh/CD27high T cells. Spanning cysteine to phenylalanine, the CDR3 consists of 15 amino acids. Only the CDR3 DNA stays, 45 bases, in frame from base 1. V trim: 4 bases; J trim: 5 bases; unmatched bases: 8. CDR1 and CDR2 are read off the germline V gene as SGHTA and FQGNSA. These records were also assigned to another study, of T cells of mothers and their children. The second study reports: The donors were nine systemically healthy Caucasian individuals, made up of three mothers and their six children. cDNA synthesis consumed the entire amount of extracted RNA, loaded at 1.5 ug RNA in each 15 ul reaction. In the second PCR, the M1S primer introduced both the sample barcodes and 2-4 random nucleotides. Over 9.5 million TCR beta CDR3 reads were obtained for each mother, and millions of reads were obtained for each child. TCR recombination output is similarly shaped by thymic selection in related and unrelated pairs, with a minor effect exerted by inherited differences. Normalized repertoire overlap was always found to be slightly, but never significantly, higher in related mother-child pairs than in unrelated mother-child pairs. With a sensitivity of about 100 clones per million clonotypes, no persistent microchimeric T cell clones were detected. In the study, deep NGS was used to compare the TCR beta repertoires of mothers and children, and features distinguishing related mother-child pairs from unrelated individuals were sought. The mean age was around 40 +/- 4 years for the mothers and approximately 11 +/- 4 years for the children. Libraries were sequenced on Illumina HiSeq 2000 with 100+100 nt paired-end reads after adapter ligation with NEBNext reagents. To avoid cross-contamination, the mother libraries and the child libraries were prepared a month apart and sequenced in separate runs. Each donor had between roughly 450,000 and 2,300,000 distinct TCR beta clonotypes identified. Naive TCR beta clonotypes were estimated from low-frequency clonotypes matched to each donor's FACS-determined naive share, without sorting.

This sequence uses TRBV7-2 and TRBJ2-5; the central 9 bases match TRBD2. Material: blood. The origin of this receptor is a woman in her 40s in good health. The sequence in DNA is TGTGCCAGCAGCTCCGCCGGACTAGCGTCCGAGACCCAGTACTTC. Its protein product is CASSSAGLASETQYF.